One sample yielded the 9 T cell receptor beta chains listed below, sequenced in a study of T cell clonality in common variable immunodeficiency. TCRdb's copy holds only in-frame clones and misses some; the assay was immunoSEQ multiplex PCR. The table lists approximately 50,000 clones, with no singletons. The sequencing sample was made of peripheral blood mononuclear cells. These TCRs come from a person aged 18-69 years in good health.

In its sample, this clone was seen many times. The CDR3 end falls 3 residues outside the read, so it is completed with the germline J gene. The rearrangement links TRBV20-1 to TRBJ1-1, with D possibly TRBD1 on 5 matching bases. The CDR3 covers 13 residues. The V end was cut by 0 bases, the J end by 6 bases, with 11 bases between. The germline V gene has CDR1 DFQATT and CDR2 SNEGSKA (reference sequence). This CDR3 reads CSAREVMTAEAFF. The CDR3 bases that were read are TGCAGTGCTAGAGAGGTGATGACAGCTGAA.

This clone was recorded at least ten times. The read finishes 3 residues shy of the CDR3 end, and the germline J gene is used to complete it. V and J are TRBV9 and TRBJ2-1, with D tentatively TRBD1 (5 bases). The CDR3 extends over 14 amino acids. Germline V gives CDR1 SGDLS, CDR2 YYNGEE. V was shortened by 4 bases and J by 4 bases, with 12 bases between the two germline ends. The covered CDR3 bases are TGTGCCAGCAGCTCAGACAGCGTTTACAATGAG. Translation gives CASSSDSVYNE. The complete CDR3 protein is CASSSDSVYNEQFF.

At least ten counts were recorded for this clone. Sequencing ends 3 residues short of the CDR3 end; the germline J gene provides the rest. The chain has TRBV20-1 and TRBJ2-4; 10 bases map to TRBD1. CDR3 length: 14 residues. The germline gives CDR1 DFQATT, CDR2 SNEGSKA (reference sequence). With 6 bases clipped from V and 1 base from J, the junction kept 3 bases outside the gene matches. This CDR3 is CSALDRGAKNIQYF. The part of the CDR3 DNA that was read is TGCAGTGCGTTGGACAGGGGGGCCAAAAACATT.

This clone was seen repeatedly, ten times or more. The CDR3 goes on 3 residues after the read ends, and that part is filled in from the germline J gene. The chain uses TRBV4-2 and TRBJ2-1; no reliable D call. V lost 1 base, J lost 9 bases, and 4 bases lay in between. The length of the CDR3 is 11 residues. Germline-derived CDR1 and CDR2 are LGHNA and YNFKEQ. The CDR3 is CASSQVGEQFF. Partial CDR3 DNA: TGTGCCAGCAGCCAAGTCGGTGAG.

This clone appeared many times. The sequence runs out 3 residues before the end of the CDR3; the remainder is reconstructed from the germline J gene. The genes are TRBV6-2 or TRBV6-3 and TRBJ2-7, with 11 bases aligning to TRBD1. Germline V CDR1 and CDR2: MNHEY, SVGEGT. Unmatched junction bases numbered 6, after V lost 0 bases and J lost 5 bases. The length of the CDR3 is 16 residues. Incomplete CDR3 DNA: TGTGCCAGCAGTTACTCGTTGGGACAGGGGGGGAACGAG. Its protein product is CASSYSLGQGGNE. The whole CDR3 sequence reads CASSYSLGQGGNEQYF.

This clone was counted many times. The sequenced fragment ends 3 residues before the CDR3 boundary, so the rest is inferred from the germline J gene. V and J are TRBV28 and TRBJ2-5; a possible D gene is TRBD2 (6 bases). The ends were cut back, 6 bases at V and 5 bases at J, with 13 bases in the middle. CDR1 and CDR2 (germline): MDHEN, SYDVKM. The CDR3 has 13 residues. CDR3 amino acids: CASRSAGRETQYF. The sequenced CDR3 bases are TGTGCCAGCAGATCGGCGGGGCGTGAGACC.

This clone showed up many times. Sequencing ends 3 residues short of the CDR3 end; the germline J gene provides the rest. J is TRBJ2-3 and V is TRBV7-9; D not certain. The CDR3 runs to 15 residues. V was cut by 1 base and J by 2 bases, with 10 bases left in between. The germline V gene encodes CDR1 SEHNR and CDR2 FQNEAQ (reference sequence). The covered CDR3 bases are TGTGCCAGCAGCTTAGTTGACATTACCACAGATACG. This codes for CASSLVDITTDT. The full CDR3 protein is CASSLVDITTDTQYF.

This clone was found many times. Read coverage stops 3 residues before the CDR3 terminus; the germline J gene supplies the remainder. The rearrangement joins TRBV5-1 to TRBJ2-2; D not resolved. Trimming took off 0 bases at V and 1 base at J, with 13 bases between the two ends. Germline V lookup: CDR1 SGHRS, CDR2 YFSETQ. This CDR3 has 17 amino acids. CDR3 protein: CASSLVSGPLNTGELFF. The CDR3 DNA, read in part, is TGCGCCAGCAGCTTGGTGTCTGGCCCTCTGAACACCGGGGAG.

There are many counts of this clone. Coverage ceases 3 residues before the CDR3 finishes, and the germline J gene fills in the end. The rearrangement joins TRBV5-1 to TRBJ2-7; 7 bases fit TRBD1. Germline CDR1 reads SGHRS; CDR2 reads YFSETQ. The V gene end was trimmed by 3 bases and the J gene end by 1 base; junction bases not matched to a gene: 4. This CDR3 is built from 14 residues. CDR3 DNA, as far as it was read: TGCGCCAGCAGCTCTATGACAGGGTCCTACGAG. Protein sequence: CASSSMTGSYE. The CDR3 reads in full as CASSSMTGSYEQYF.